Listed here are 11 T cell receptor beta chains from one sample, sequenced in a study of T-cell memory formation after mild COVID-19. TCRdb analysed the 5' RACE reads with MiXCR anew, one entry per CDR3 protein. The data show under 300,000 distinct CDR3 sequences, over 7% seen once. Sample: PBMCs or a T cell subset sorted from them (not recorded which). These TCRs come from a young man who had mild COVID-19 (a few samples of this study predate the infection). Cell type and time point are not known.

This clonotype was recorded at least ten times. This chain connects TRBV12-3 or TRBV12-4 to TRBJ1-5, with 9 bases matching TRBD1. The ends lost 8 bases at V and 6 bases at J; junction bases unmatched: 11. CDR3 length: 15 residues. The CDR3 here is CASPRDRENFQPQHF. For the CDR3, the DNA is TGTGCCAGCCCCCGGGACAGGGAAAATTTTCAGCCCCAGCATTTT.

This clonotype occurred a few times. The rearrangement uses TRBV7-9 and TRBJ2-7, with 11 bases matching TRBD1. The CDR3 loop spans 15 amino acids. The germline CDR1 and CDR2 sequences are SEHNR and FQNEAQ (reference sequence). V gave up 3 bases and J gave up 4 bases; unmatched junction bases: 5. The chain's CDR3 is CASSLGQGVMYEQYF. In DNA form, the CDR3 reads TGTGCCAGCAGCTTGGGACAGGGGGTCATGTACGAGCAGTACTTC.

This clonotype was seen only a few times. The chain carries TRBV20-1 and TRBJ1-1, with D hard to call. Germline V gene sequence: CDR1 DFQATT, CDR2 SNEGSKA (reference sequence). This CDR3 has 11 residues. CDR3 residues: CRSATDTEAFF. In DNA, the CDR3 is TGCAGGTCAGCCACGGACACTGAAGCTTTCTTT.

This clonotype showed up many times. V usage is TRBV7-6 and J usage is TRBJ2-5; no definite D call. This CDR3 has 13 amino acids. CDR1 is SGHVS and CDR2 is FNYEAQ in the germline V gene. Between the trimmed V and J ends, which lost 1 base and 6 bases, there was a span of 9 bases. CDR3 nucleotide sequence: TGTGCCAGCAGCTTAGGGCATTCTCAGACCCAGTACTTC. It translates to CASSLGHSQTQYF.

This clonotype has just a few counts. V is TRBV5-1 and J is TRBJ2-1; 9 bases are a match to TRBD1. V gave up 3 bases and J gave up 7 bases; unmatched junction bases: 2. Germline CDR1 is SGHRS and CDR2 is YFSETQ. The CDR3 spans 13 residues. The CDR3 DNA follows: TGCGCCAGCAGCTGGACAGGGGAGAATGAGCAGTTCTTC. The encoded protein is CASSWTGENEQFF.

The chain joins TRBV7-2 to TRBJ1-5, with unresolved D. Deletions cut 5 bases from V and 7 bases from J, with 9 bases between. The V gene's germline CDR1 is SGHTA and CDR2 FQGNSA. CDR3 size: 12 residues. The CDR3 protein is CASSKDGQPQHF. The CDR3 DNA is TGTGCCAGCAGCAAGGACGGGCAGCCCCAGCATTTT.

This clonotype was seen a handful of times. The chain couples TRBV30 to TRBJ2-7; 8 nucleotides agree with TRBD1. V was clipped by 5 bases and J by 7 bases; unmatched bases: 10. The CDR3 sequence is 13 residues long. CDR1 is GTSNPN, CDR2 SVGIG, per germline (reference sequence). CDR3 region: CAWAPGGAWEQYF. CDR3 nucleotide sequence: TGTGCCTGGGCGCCAGGGGGCGCTTGGGAGCAGTACTTC.

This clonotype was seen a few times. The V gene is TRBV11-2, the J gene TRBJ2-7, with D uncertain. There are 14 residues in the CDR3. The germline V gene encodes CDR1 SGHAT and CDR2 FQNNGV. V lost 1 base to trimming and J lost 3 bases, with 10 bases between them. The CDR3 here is CASSLASGIYEQYV. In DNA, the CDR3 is TGTGCCAGCAGCTTAGCTTCGGGTATCTACGAGCAGTACGTC.

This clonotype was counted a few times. Here the CDR3 reads CASSLAPGSSSYEQYF. CDR3 in DNA: TGTGCCAGCAGCTTGGCCCCGGGCAGCAGCTCCTACGAGCAGTACTTC. V is TRBV5-6 and J is TRBJ2-7; D is unclear. CDR1 and CDR2 (germline): SGHDT, YYEEEE. The CDR3 extends over 16 amino acids. V was clipped by 0 bases and J by 0 bases, with 13 bases between them.

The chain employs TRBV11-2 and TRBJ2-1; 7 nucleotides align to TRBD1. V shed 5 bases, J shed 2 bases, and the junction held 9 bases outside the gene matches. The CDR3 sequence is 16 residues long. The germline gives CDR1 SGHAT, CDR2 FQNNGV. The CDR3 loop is CASSAQGYSAYNEQFF. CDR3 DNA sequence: TGTGCCAGCAGCGCACAGGGGTACAGCGCCTACAATGAGCAGTTCTTC.

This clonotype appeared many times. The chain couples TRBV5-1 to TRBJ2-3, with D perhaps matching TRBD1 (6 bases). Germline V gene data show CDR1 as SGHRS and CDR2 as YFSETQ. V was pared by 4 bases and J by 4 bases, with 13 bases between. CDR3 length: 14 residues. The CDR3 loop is CASSEPPGADTQYF. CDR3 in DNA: TGCGCCAGCAGCGAGCCACCAGGGGCAGATACGCAGTATTTT.